This T cell receptor beta chain came from a study of cytomegalovirus exposure and HLA in healthy donors (TCRdb year 2017). Study-level background: An earlier analysis of several hundred of the donors reported 250 to 350 Gb of sequence data and 117 million unique TCR beta sequences obtained from 150 million to 200 million T cells. Around 300 gigabases of sequencing data and approximately 85 million unique TCR sequences were included in an early release covering roughly 600 HLA-typed donors. Of the roughly 400 genotyped donors, over 70% fell in the genetic ancestry cluster associated with self-reported Caucasian donors. The aim of the study was to test whether cataloging public T cell receptors could identify signatures of past pathogen exposure. The T cell repertoires of several hundred subjects were profiled by immunosequencing and related to cytomegalovirus serostatus. Besides the first cohort of roughly 660 subjects, a separate validation cohort made up of around 120 different subjects was used. The study combined high-throughput TCR immunosequencing, statistical association of individual TCRs with disease status, and machine learning to predict cytomegalovirus infection status. To study patterns of TCR occurrence, a later analysis re-analyzed previously published TCR beta repertoires from 700 or so donors and added high-resolution HLA genotyping. Rather than using new phenotypic data, the later analysis identified candidate immune exposures from TCR beta sequences and from how often those sequences occurred across donors. An earlier analysis of 587 of the donors used high-throughput TCR beta sequencing to judge whether each TCR beta V gene segment behaved as functional or pseudogenic. Alongside the repertoire data, information on donor age, sex, ethnicity and CMV serostatus was compiled. A later genetic analysis used genome-wide SNP genotypes for about 60% of the 666 donors, treating that subset as a discovery cohort. Every repertoire in the discovery cohort had been generated on one and the same sequencing platform. HLA typing covered class I and class II loci at four-digit resolution. Typing coverage varied by locus: roughly 620-640 donors for A, B, C, DRB1 and DQB1; about 520 for DQA1; approximately 570 for DPA1; roughly 450 for DPB1. About five DR-DQ haplotypes were handled as single units for association and clustering because linkage in the cohort was strong. Across under 500 genotyped donors of the cohort, an average of about 240,000 unique TCR beta nucleotide sequences per donor were sequenced, and approximately 17% of those sequences were non-productive.

The method behind the library was the immunoSEQ multiplex PCR assay. For the multiplex PCR, a mixture combining 60 forward primers for TCR Vbeta segments and 13 reverse primers for TCR Jbeta segments was used. A multiplex PCR assay on genomic DNA amplified the CDR3 region of rearranged TCR beta genes. On the Illumina HiSeq System, the amplified TCR beta libraries were sequenced as 87-base-pair reads. On the authors' methods: Across the 600 to 700 repertoires, a later analysis counted 78 million or so unique TCR beta chains, roughly 11 million of which were shared by at least two donors. To remove PCR and sequencing errors, raw reads were error-corrected and collapsed into unique sequences using a nearest-neighbor algorithm that merged closely related sequences. To assign V, D and J gene segments, CDR3 sequences were aligned to IMGT reference sequences. For a sequence to be retained, at least a six-nucleotide match to both a V gene segment and a J gene segment was required. A rearrangement counted as productive if the CDR3 had no stop codons and remained in frame with V and J, and every other rearrangement counted as non-productive. CDR3 was defined by IMGT convention, running from the second conserved V-encoded cysteine to the conserved J-encoded phenylalanine. The earlier analysis of 450 to 750 of the donors excluded any sequence lacking an unambiguous match to a single V gene segment. In an earlier analysis of about 590 of the donors, a V segment was called functional when productive rearrangements were above 56.7%, and segregating when the standard deviation between donors exceeded 5%. A statistical classification framework was developed to diagnose cytomegalovirus status using the catalog of TCR beta chain sequences. In a later analysis, TCR nucleotide sequences were compared against IMGT/GENE-DB human TR gene sequences so that V and J genes could be assigned. A later analysis assigned CDR3 sequences and most-parsimonious VDJ recombination scenarios with the TCRdist pipeline. In a later analysis, each TCR beta chain was defined by its CDR3 amino acid sequence together with its V-gene family, and reads without a unique V-gene family were excluded. As a way to deal with suspected cross-contamination and a sequencing artifact, a later analysis dropped 640 or so nucleotide sequences that were highly shared and had low generation probability. A later analysis calculated a clonal expansion index for each public chain from normalized within-repertoire ranks of inferred template counts. In a later analysis, generation probabilities were computed using a VDJ recombination model fitted to out-of-frame rearrangements, and the results were checked against IGoR. In a later analysis, hypergeometric tests were used to score TCR-TCR, TCR-HLA and TCR-CMV co-occurrence, with a repertoire-size bias correction applied to TCR pairs. A later analysis estimated false discovery rates by permuting HLA or CMV assignments 20 times. In a later analysis, co-occurring TCRs were grouped with DBSCAN, and TCRdist sequence similarity was added when clustering was performed within HLA-allele-positive subsets. Repertoires with fewer than 30,000 or more than 120,000 public chains were left out of co-occurrence clustering, as were roughly five repertoires with anomalous nucleotide sharing. Entries here come from immuneACCESS through TCRdb and include only in-frame sequences with V and J called. Some clones fail to appear in such tables; in the studies checked, an unresolved V gene covers under half of the shortfall, and the cause of the remainder is unknown. D and trimming were read from the DNA, whereas the V and J calls and clone size are those reported in that table. This sample lists about 160,000 clones; roughly 77% were detected once. In total, the top ten clones hold about 1.9% of the sample.

After removal of 4 bases from V and 0 bases from J, the junction retains 4 bases not matched to a gene. CDR3 length: 15 amino acids, cysteine to phenylalanine. This entry keeps only the CDR3 DNA: 45 bases, framed from base 1. The germline V gene yields SQVTM for CDR1 and ANQGSEA for CDR2. The cohort comprised 670 or so healthy bone marrow donors. At the time of sampling, every cohort member was nominally healthy, though immune exposures that went unrecorded were likely present. The donor tested CMV seronegative, placing the donor among the 350 or so seronegative members of the cohort. A peripheral blood sample was provided by each donor, and peripheral blood mononuclear cells were used for TCR beta sequencing. The Qiagen DNeasy Blood Extraction Kit was used to extract genomic DNA from the blood cell samples. Of note for this clone: The target of this receptor is not known. No qualities accompany the bases; no much larger clone lies one base away.

The paper as a whole reports these results and caveats: In an earlier analysis of some 640 of the donors, most TCR beta V segments were observed in productive rearrangements about 87% or about 30% of the time, broadly matching IMGT annotations. At a false discovery rate of 0.05, a later analysis linked some 17,000 TCR beta sequences to specific HLA alleles. Immune exposure information for the cohort was limited to CMV serostatus. The study listed 164 TCR beta chains as associated with cytomegalovirus. Because the 87-base-pair reads could not distinguish some IMGT-functional V segments, including TRBV6-2 and TRBV6-3, those segments were excluded. A later genetic analysis reported fewer N-insertions in productive TCRs among donors in an Asian-associated ancestry cluster than the roughly 700-donor mean. The earlier analysis of approximately 560 of the donors excluded some 15 rarely observed V segments, including chromosome 9 orphons, because counts were too low. A further reported finding was that TCR beta sequences accurately predicted the HLA-A and HLA-B alleles for most subjects in the first cohort. In a later analysis, most CMV-associated TCR beta chains were found to appear HLA-restricted, with HLA associations seemingly driven largely by CMV exposure. The classifier was reported to diagnose cytomegalovirus status with high specificity and sensitivity in both the original and validation cohorts. Sequencing depth was assumed to be roughly uniform across donors in the presence/absence analyses, though that assumption may not hold. A later analysis found that HLA-associated TCR beta chains were more clonally expanded and had lower generation probabilities than equally common non-associated chains. It was suggested by the authors that the approach could potentially be generalized to other disease states and immunological phenotypes. In a later genetic analysis, a missense DCLRE1C variant was associated with V-gene and J-gene trimming of TCR beta chains, and the association was replicated in an independent cohort. Correlated functional status among segregating V segments might be attributable to linkage disequilibrium, but an unknown experimental factor could not be ruled out. A few of the identified cytomegalovirus-associated TCR beta chains were confirmed in vitro to be specific for cytomegalovirus antigens. In this cohort, only TCR beta chains were sequenced, and detectable features were limited by the absence of alpha or paired-chain data. The sequencing pipeline was judged likely to have produced a cluster of highly shared sequence variants as a technical artifact. HLA typing was unavailable for some donors at each locus, so association tests used only the typed subset. A later analysis found that TCR association rates varied across HLA loci, with DRB1 alleles showing the most associated TCRs and HLA-C alleles the fewest. Assigning TCR associations to individual alleles was difficult when HLA alleles, especially DR and DQ, strongly co-occurred. Most TCR sequences were observed very rarely across donors, whereas some public TCRs were present in many individuals. Several of the top co-occurrence clusters appeared to be linked to parvovirus B19, influenza, CMV and Epstein-Barr virus, according to a later analysis.

The V and J genes are TRBV29-1 and TRBJ2-3; 10 nucleotides in the junction match TRBD2. The TCR sequence derives from a woman between 18 and 29 years old in good health and CMV-seronegative. The sequenced material came from PBMCs. The nucleotides read TGCAGCGTTGGGGTACTAGCGGGGAGCACAGATACGCAGTATTTT. Its product reads: CSVGVLAGSTDTQYF.